These 21 T cell receptor beta chains originate from one sample sequenced in a study of blood T cell repertoires in COVID-19. Sequenced by immunoSEQ multiplex PCR; TCRdb stores in-frame clones only, minus some. The sample holds approximately 150,000 clones, around four fifths seen once. The sequenced sample consisted of PBMCs or T cells enriched from blood (not recorded which). These receptors all stem from a woman in her fifties or sixties with acute COVID-19.

The V and J genes are TRBV11-2 and TRBJ2-7; 8 positions agree with TRBD2. After removal of 5 bases from V and 2 bases from J, the junction contained 11 bases not matched to a gene. The CDR3 sequence is 16 residues long. Germline V gene sequence: CDR1 SGHAT, CDR2 FQNNGV. CDR3 DNA: TGTGCCAGCAGCCCGGGGGGGGGACTTTCCCCCTACGAGCAGTACTTC. Translating it yields CASSPGGGLSPYEQYF.

The chain links TRBV29-1 to TRBJ2-3; TRBD1 matches 9 bases. V gave up 6 bases and J gave up 0 bases; unmatched junction bases: 10. CDR3 length: 16 amino acids. Germline V gene data show CDR1 as SQVTM and CDR2 as ANQGSEA. The CDR3 DNA sequence: TGCAGCGTCGCAACCGGGACAGGGACCAGCACAGATACGCAGTATTTT. This gives the protein CSVATGTGTSTDTQYF.

The chain couples TRBV24-1 to TRBJ1-5, with a possible D match to TRBD1 (5 bases). The CDR3 contains 12 residues. Germline CDR1 is KGHDR and CDR2 is SFDVKD. V dropped 12 bases and J dropped 6 bases, with 14 bases sitting between them. Written as DNA, the CDR3 is TGTGCCCCCGTTTGGGGGGGTCAGCCCCAGCATTTT. As protein: CAPVWGGQPQHF.

The chain joins TRBV30 to TRBJ2-7, with D possibly TRBD2 on 5 matching bases. CDR3 length: 14 amino acids. V was shortened by 2 bases and J by 6 bases, with 17 bases between the two germline ends. CDR1 GTSNPN and CDR2 SVGIG come from the germline V gene (reference sequence). The CDR3 loop is CAWSLETGRSEQYF. DNA for the CDR3: TGTGCCTGGAGTTTGGAGACGGGAAGATCCGAGCAGTACTTC.

The chain uses TRBV28 and TRBJ1-5, with 8 bases identical to TRBD1. Germline CDR1 reads MDHEN; CDR2 reads SYDVKM. Germline trimming cut 5 bases from V and 1 base from J; bases unmatched to any gene: 16. The CDR3 runs to 19 residues. The CDR3 here is CASSTPDRGGPLSNQPQHF. The CDR3 nucleotides read TGTGCCAGCAGTACCCCAGACAGGGGAGGCCCGTTAAGCAATCAGCCCCAGCATTTT.

This clone has a single count. The rearrangement joins TRBV7-9 to TRBJ2-7; D perhaps matches TRBD2 (5 bases). Germline V gene data show CDR1 as SEHNR and CDR2 as FQNEAQ (reference sequence). This CDR3 has 17 amino acids. V lost 4 bases and J 7 bases, leaving 26 bases between the germline ends. DNA of the CDR3: TGTGCCAGCAGCTCCCCAGCGGCCCTCGGAGTATCAAGAGAGCAGTACTTC. The encoded protein is CASSSPAALGVSREQYF.

This sequence joins TRBV2 and TRBJ2-3, with 7 bases matching TRBD2. The CDR3 contains 13 residues. Germline V gene data show CDR1 as SNHLY and CDR2 as FYNNEI. After removal of 6 bases from V and 1 base from J, the junction contained 1 base not matched to a gene. As DNA, the CDR3 is TGTGCCAGCAGGACTAGCCGCACAGATACGCAGTATTTT. Translated, it gives CASRTSRTDTQYF.

This chain connects TRBV11-2 to TRBJ2-2; 14 bases align to TRBD2. J was trimmed by 4 bases and V by 6 bases; bases with no gene match: 10. This CDR3 region has 18 residues. Germline values: CDR1 SGHAT, CDR2 FQNNGV. The CDR3 nucleotides read TGTGCCAGCAGTTGGGGACTAGCGGGAGTACGAGGCACCGGGGAGCTGTTTTTT. Amino acids: CASSWGLAGVRGTGELFF.

The rearrangement joins TRBV15 to TRBJ2-1, with TRBD2 matching 11 bases. The CDR3 is 17 amino acids. Germline lookup yields CDR1 LNHNV and CDR2 YYDKDF (reference sequence). J was trimmed by 7 bases and V by 5 bases; bases with no gene match: 13. The CDR3 bases are TGTGCCACCAGCCTCCGCGGTAGCGGGAGGGCCGGAAATGAGCAGTTCTTC. Its translation is CATSLRGSGRAGNEQFF.

This clone was detected only a few times. The chain joins TRBV2 to TRBJ2-7; 9 bases agree with TRBD1. Germline loops: CDR1 SNHLY, CDR2 FYNNEI. V lost 6 bases to trimming and J lost 3 bases; unmatched junction nucleotides: 6. The CDR3 totals 14 residues. The CDR3 DNA sequence: TGTGCCAGCAGCACCGGGACAGGGTACTACGAGCAGTACTTC. Translation gives CASSTGTGYYEQYF.

The V call is TRBV2, the J call TRBJ2-1; TRBD1 aligns across 9 bases. J gave up 1 base and V 7 bases, and 8 bases lay outside the gene matches. Per germline, CDR1 SNHLY and CDR2 FYNNEI. The length of the CDR3 is 16 residues. CDR3 sequence: CASTRTGAISYNEQFF. The CDR3 DNA reads TGTGCCAGCACTAGGACAGGGGCCATATCCTACAATGAGCAGTTCTTC.

The sample holds one count of this clone. The gene calls are TRBV27 and TRBJ1-2, with D maybe TRBD1 (6 bases). Trimming cost V 9 bases and J 8 bases, with 22 bases left between them. This CDR3 spans 14 amino acids. Germline loops: CDR1 MNHEY, CDR2 SMNVEV (reference sequence). CDR3 bases: TGTGCCAGTTGTCGCAAACAGGGCGAGGGAGGCTACACCTTC. It encodes CASCRKQGEGGYTF.

Notes on this clone: The sample contains more than one DNA sequence encoding this CDR3. The rearrangement joins TRBV20-1 to TRBJ2-7; possible D gene TRBD2, 6 bases. Trimming removed 3 bases from V and 0 bases from J, with 12 bases in between. Germline V gene data show CDR1 as DFQATT and CDR2 as SNEGSKA (reference sequence). The CDR3 loop spans 14 amino acids. The CDR3: CSASRQGLSYEQYF. The CDR3 coding sequence is TGCAGTGCTAGTCGGCAGGGACTCTCCTACGAGCAGTACTTC.

The V gene is TRBV27, the J gene TRBJ2-5, with TRBD1 matching over 9 bases. The CDR3 extends over 18 amino acids. V was clipped by 3 bases and J by 5 bases; unmatched bases: 16. Per germline, CDR1 MNHEY and CDR2 SMNVEV (reference sequence). CDR3 nucleotide sequence: TGTGCCAGCAGTTTGTTTCCCTCGGCCGGACAGGGGACGGAGACCCAGTACTTC. Its protein is CASSLFPSAGQGTETQYF.

The gene calls are TRBV19 and TRBJ2-1, with D perhaps matching TRBD1 (5 bases). The germline CDR1 and CDR2 sequences are LNHDA and SQIVND (reference sequence). V was pared by 3 bases and J by 4 bases, with 7 bases between. CDR3 length: 13 residues. As DNA, the CDR3 is TGTGCCAGTAGTATTCAGGGATACAATGAGCAGTTCTTC. Protein product: CASSIQGYNEQFF.

The chain carries TRBV10-3 and TRBJ2-3; 11 nucleotides agree with TRBD2. CDR3 length equals 15 residues. The trim removed 3 bases at V and 2 bases at J, leaving 1 base unmatched. Germline-derived CDR1 and CDR2 are ENHRY and SYGVKD. CDR3 in DNA: TGTGCCATCAGTGATAGCGGGGGGGCCACAGATACGCAGTATTTT. Translating it yields CAISDSGGATDTQYF.

The V and J genes are TRBV27 and TRBJ2-3, with 8 nucleotides matching TRBD2. With 6 bases clipped from V and 0 bases from J, the junction kept 11 bases outside the gene matches. CDR1 and CDR2 from the germline V gene are MNHEY and SMNVEV (reference sequence). The length of the CDR3 is 17 residues. The CDR3 nucleotides read TGTGCCAGCAGGGGCGGGGGGCTATACCAGAGCACAGATACGCAGTATTTT. It yields the protein CASRGGGLYQSTDTQYF.

This clone counts as medium-sized. The chain recombines TRBV9 with TRBJ2-7; 9 bases align to TRBD1. Unmatched junction bases numbered 4, after V lost 5 bases and J lost 4 bases. The CDR3 has 13 amino acids. Looked up from germline, CDR1 is SGDLS and CDR2 is YYNGEE. The CDR3 DNA reads as TGTGCCAGCAGTTCACAGGGGGCTTACGAGCAGTACTTC. Protein: CASSSQGAYEQYF.

This clone was recorded once. The chain joins TRBV29-1 to TRBJ1-1; no clear D. CDR1 is SQVTM and CDR2 is ANQGSEA in the germline V gene. Between the trimmed V and J ends, which lost 6 bases and 5 bases, there was a span of 10 bases. This CDR3 is built from 11 residues. The chain's CDR3 is CSVEGWTEAFF. The DNA of the CDR3 is TGCAGCGTGGAGGGATGGACTGAAGCTTTCTTT.

The chain couples TRBV7-8 to TRBJ2-1, with 9 bases fitting TRBD1. Germline values: CDR1 SGHVS, CDR2 FQNEAQ. V was pared by 1 base and J by 6 bases, with 7 bases of the junction left unmatched. CDR3 length: 16 amino acids. CDR3 in amino acids: CASSLVGTGISNEQFF. Written as DNA, the CDR3 is TGTGCCAGCAGCTTAGTAGGGACAGGGATCTCCAATGAGCAGTTCTTC.

This sequence joins TRBV7-9 and TRBJ1-2; tentative D call: TRBD1 (5 bases). Looked up from germline, CDR1 is SEHNR and CDR2 is FQNEAQ (reference sequence). Between the trimmed V and J ends, which lost 1 base and 0 bases, there was a span of 9 bases. The CDR3 runs 15 residues. The CDR3 loop is CASSLVGTSNYGYTF. For the CDR3, the DNA is TGTGCCAGCAGCTTAGTGGGGACTTCTAACTATGGCTACACCTTC.